Below are 15 T cell receptor beta chains sequenced from a single sample in a study of T cell changes during pregnancy in multiple sclerosis. TCRdb keeps only in-frame clones here, not all; method: immunoSEQ multiplex PCR. The sample has under 100,000 clones, nearly 95% seen once. The input for sequencing was peripheral blood, taken in the second trimester of pregnancy. Source of these receptors: a female donor with multiple sclerosis, enrolled in a pregnancy study.

The chain links TRBV28 to TRBJ2-7; 9 bases line up with TRBD2. Trimming took 6 bases from V and 6 from J; bases not matched to a gene: 18. CDR3 length: 17 amino acids. Germline-derived CDR1 and CDR2 are MDHEN and SYDVKM. CDR3 sequence reads: CASRSTGAGTSSGEQYF. In DNA form, the CDR3 reads TGTGCCAGCAGGTCCACAGGGGCCGGGACTAGCTCGGGCGAGCAGTACTTC.

The V call is TRBV4-2, the J call TRBJ1-1; a weak D match, TRBD1 (5 bases). This CDR3 has 15 amino acids. Trimming stripped 1 base from V and 0 bases from J, with 9 bases between. The V gene's germline CDR1 is LGHNA and CDR2 YNFKEQ. The DNA for the CDR3 is TGTGCCAGCAGCCAAGTAAAGGGGATGAACACTGAAGCTTTCTTT. This codes for CASSQVKGMNTEAFF.

The chain couples TRBV7-9 to TRBJ1-1; D remains ambiguous. This CDR3 region has 15 residues. Germline V gives CDR1 SEHNR, CDR2 FQNEAQ (reference sequence). V dropped 4 bases and J dropped 4 bases, with 16 bases sitting between them. DNA of the CDR3: TGTGCCAGCAGCTCAATAGGAGGTCGGGGCACTGAAGCTTTCTTT. Translated: CASSSIGGRGTEAFF.

Concerning this clone: Within the sample, other DNA sequences also encode this same CDR3. The chain joins TRBV30 to TRBJ2-3, with D perhaps TRBD1 (6 bases). The CDR3 spans 13 residues. Germline V gives CDR1 GTSNPN, CDR2 SVGIG (reference sequence). Trimming stripped 2 bases from V and 4 bases from J, with 10 bases between. CDR3 sequence reads: CAWSLTGPDTQYF. The CDR3 nucleotides are TGTGCCTGGAGTCTAACAGGGCCAGATACGCAGTATTTT.

The chain uses TRBV30 and TRBJ2-5, with D tentatively TRBD1 (6 bases). This CDR3 has 12 amino acids. The germline gives CDR1 GTSNPN, CDR2 SVGIG (reference sequence). Trimming left V 0 bases short and J 4 bases short, with 6 bases between. CDR3 residues: CAWSVQGETQYF. The CDR3 region has the DNA TGTGCCTGGAGTGTACAGGGAGAGACCCAGTACTTC.

The chain carries TRBV5-4 and TRBJ1-4, with D possibly TRBD1 on 5 matching bases. CDR1 is SGHNT, CDR2 YYREEE, per germline (reference sequence). V was shortened by 2 bases and J by 0 bases, with 14 bases between the two germline ends. There are 17 residues in the CDR3. The CDR3 nucleotides read TGTGCCAGCAGCTTTGGGGGGAGTCTCGCAACTAATGAAAAACTGTTTTTT. This sequence encodes CASSFGGSLATNEKLFF.

The gene calls are TRBV7-8 and TRBJ2-3; 11 nucleotides align to TRBD2. The CDR3 is made up of 16 amino acids. The trim removed 5 bases at V and 6 bases at J, leaving 10 bases unmatched. In germline, CDR1 is SGHVS, CDR2 FQNEAQ. CDR3 sequence reads: CASSIATSGTGDTQYF. In nucleotides, the CDR3 is TGTGCCAGCAGCATCGCGACTAGCGGGACTGGTGATACGCAGTATTTT.

This chain links TRBV7-9 with TRBJ2-1, with 13 bases that match TRBD2. Losses at the gene ends were 6 bases for V and 4 bases for J; bases not matched to a gene: 6. Germline CDR1 and CDR2: SEHNR and FQNEAQ (reference sequence). This CDR3 is built from 16 residues. The CDR3 DNA reads TGTGCCAGCAGTCAACAGGGACTAGCGGGATACAATGAGCAGTTCTTC. Protein sequence: CASSQQGLAGYNEQFF.

The gene calls are TRBV19 and TRBJ1-5, with D uncertain. Trimming removed 3 bases from V and 4 bases from J, with 7 bases in between. The CDR3 has 13 residues. Germline CDR1 LNHDA, CDR2 SQIVND (reference sequence). The CDR3 region is CASSIFLNQPQHF. CDR3 coding DNA: TGTGCCAGTAGTATCTTTCTGAATCAGCCCCAGCATTTT.

This sequence joins TRBV27 and TRBJ2-7, with 11 bases that match TRBD2. The germline V gene encodes CDR1 MNHEY and CDR2 SMNVEV (reference sequence). This CDR3 spans 14 amino acids. V dropped 5 bases and J dropped 4; count of bases not matched to a gene: 4. CDR3 sequence (DNA): TGTGCCAGCAGTCGGGGACTAGCGGCGTACGAGCAGTACTTC. The encoded protein is CASSRGLAAYEQYF.

The chain couples TRBV5-5 to TRBJ2-3; TRBD2 aligns across 9 bases. The CDR3 consists of 15 residues. CDR1 is SGHKS and CDR2 is YYEKEE in the germline V gene (reference sequence). Unmatched junction bases numbered 7, after V lost 4 bases and J lost 4 bases. CDR3 nucleotides: TGTGCCAGCAGCCGACGAGGACTAGCGCCAGATACGCAGTATTTT. Translated: CASSRRGLAPDTQYF.

The chain uses TRBV14 and TRBJ2-1, with D tentatively TRBD1 (5 bases). CDR1 SGHDN and CDR2 FVKESK come from the germline V gene. Trimming cost V 4 bases and J 2 bases, with 12 bases left between them. The CDR3 contains 15 residues. The CDR3: CASSPRQGPYNEQFF. CDR3 nucleotide sequence: TGTGCCAGCAGCCCCCGGCAGGGTCCCTACAATGAGCAGTTCTTC.

J is TRBJ1-5 and V is TRBV19; 9 bases map to TRBD1. Germline-derived CDR1 and CDR2 are LNHDA and SQIVND (reference sequence). This CDR3 is built from 14 residues. The V segment lost 5 bases and the J segment 5 bases; nucleotides outside the gene matches: 4. The CDR3 region is CASSPGTGHQPQHF. The CDR3 DNA sequence: TGTGCCAGTAGTCCCGGGACAGGGCATCAGCCCCAGCATTTT.

The chain couples TRBV27 to TRBJ1-1; D gene ambiguous. Germline V gene data show CDR1 as MNHEY and CDR2 as SMNVEV (reference sequence). The CDR3 consists of 14 residues. Trimming pared 6 bases from V and 0 bases from J, leaving 11 bases between. In DNA form, the CDR3 reads TGTGCCAGCAGCCTCGGTTTTGTGAACACTGAAGCTTTCTTT. It is translated as CASSLGFVNTEAFF.

The CDR3 reads CACYNGNTEAFF. The CDR3 bases are TGTGCCTGCTATAATGGGAACACTGAAGCTTTCTTT. The chain combines TRBV7-6 with TRBJ1-1; D remains unclear. The germline gives CDR1 SGHVS, CDR2 FNYEAQ. The CDR3 consists of 12 residues. V lost 11 bases and J lost 1, with 11 bases in between.